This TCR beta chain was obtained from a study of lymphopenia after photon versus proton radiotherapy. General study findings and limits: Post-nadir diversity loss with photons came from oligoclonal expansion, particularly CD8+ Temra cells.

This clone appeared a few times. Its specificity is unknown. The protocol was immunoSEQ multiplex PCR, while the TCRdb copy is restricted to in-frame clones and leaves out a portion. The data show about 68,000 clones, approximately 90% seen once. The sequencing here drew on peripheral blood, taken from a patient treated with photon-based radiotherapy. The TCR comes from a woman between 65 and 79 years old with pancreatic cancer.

CDR3 residues: CASSYFGADQYF. CDR3 DNA sequence: TGTGCCAGCAGTTACTTTGGGGCGGATCAGTACTTC. The rearrangement links TRBV6-5 to TRBJ2-7; perhaps TRBD1 as D (5 bases). Trimming took off 1 base at V and 10 bases at J, with 11 bases between the two ends. In germline, CDR1 is MNHEY, CDR2 SVGAGI. The CDR3 consists of 12 residues.